The 25 T cell receptor beta chains listed next were all sequenced from one sample in a study of shared clonotypes between healthy human individuals. The protocol was immunoSEQ multiplex PCR, while the TCRdb copy is restricted to in-frame clones and leaves out a portion. The repertoire holds 600,000 to 750,000 clones, with around 77% as singletons. The specimen sequenced was memory CD4+ T cells sorted from blood. Regarding subset: CD45RA-negative fraction. The source of these receptors is a woman aged 25 to 39 in good health.

The chain employs TRBV5-1 and TRBJ2-7; TRBD2 aligns across 15 bases. With V trimmed by 4 bases and J by 3 bases, 11 bases remained unmatched. Per the germline V gene, CDR1 is SGHRS and CDR2 is YFSETQ. The CDR3 runs 18 residues. The CDR3 loop reads CASSTRTSGRVDYYEQYF. The DNA for the CDR3 is TGCGCCAGCAGCACACGGACTAGCGGGAGGGTAGACTACTACGAGCAGTACTTC. The full variable domain, in which reference TRBV5-1 and TRBJ2-7 provide the parts outside the CDR3, is KAGVTQTPRYLIKTRGQQVTLSCSPISGHRSVSWYQQTPGQGLQFLFEYFSETQRNKGNFPGRFSGRQFSNSRSEMNVSTLELGDSALYLCASSTRTSGRVDYYEQYFGPGTRLTVT.

CDR3 in amino acids: CASTGDIYEQYF. In DNA form, the CDR3 reads TGTGCCAGCACTGGGGACATCTACGAGCAGTACTTC. This chain joins TRBV28 and TRBJ2-7; D is possibly TRBD1 (6 bases). CDR3 length: 12 amino acids. CDR1 and CDR2 from the germline V gene are MDHEN and SYDVKM. Trimming pared 7 bases from V and 3 bases from J, leaving 10 bases between. Using reference TRBV28 and TRBJ2-7 for the parts outside the CDR3, the full variable domain is DVKVTQSSRYLVKRTGEKVFLECVQDMDHENMFWYRQDPGLGLRLIYFSYDVKMKEKGDIPEGYSVSREKKERFSLILESASTNQTSMYLCASTGDIYEQYFGPGTRLTVT.

The chain couples TRBV5-1 to TRBJ2-1, with 9 positions matching TRBD1. The V and J ends lost 9 bases and 4 bases, in that order; junction bases with no gene match: 8. Germline V gene sequence: CDR1 SGHRS, CDR2 YFSETQ. This CDR3 spans 14 amino acids. In nucleotides, the CDR3 is TGCGCCACTACCTCCGGGACAGGGTACAATGAGCAGTTCTTC. It specifies CATTSGTGYNEQFF. Based on the CDR3 plus reference TRBV5-1 and TRBJ2-1, the full variable domain is KAGVTQTPRYLIKTRGQQVTLSCSPISGHRSVSWYQQTPGQGLQFLFEYFSETQRNKGNFPGRFSGRQFSNSRSEMNVSTLELGDSALYLCATTSGTGYNEQFFGPGTRLTVL.

The chain recombines TRBV29-1 with TRBJ1-2; tentative D call: TRBD1 (6 bases). The V end was cut by 1 base, the J end by 5 bases, with 8 bases between. The CDR3 contains 12 residues. Germline V gene data show CDR1 as SQVTM and CDR2 as ANQGSEA. CDR3 region: CSVEGGQYGYTF. The CDR3 DNA follows: TGCAGCGTTGAAGGGGGACAATATGGCTACACCTTC.

The chain is built from TRBV28 and TRBJ1-1; D is uncertain. The CDR3 extends over 11 amino acids. Germline-derived CDR1 and CDR2 are MDHEN and SYDVKM. Trimming removed 6 bases from V and 4 bases from J, with 6 bases in between. CDR3 coding DNA: TGTGCCAGCAGCCCTCGCACTGAAGCTTTCTTT. This translates into CASSPRTEAFF. Based on the CDR3 plus reference TRBV28 and TRBJ1-1, the full variable domain is DVKVTQSSRYLVKRTGEKVFLECVQDMDHENMFWYRQDPGLGLRLIYFSYDVKMKEKGDIPEGYSVSREKKERFSLILESASTNQTSMYLCASSPRTEAFFGQGTRLTVV.

The rearrangement links TRBV7-8 to TRBJ2-3; D is undetermined. Trimming left V 2 bases short and J 6 bases short, with 15 bases between. CDR1 SGHVS and CDR2 FQNEAQ come from the germline V gene. The CDR3 contains 15 residues. CDR3 nucleotide sequence: TGTGCCAGCAGCTTACACGGGCTATATTTGGATACGCAGTATTTT. Residues: CASSLHGLYLDTQYF.

This clone was recorded a few times. This chain connects TRBV28 to TRBJ1-1; D uncertain. This CDR3 is built from 12 residues. V lost 5 bases and J 8 bases, leaving 12 bases between the germline ends. The germline V gene encodes CDR1 MDHEN and CDR2 SYDVKM. The CDR3 loop is CASSRNTPEAFF. CDR3 coding DNA: TGTGCCAGCAGTCGCAATACTCCCGAAGCTTTCTTT.

This chain uses TRBV5-1 with TRBJ1-4, with D unresolved. This CDR3 spans 15 amino acids. The ends were cut back, 3 bases at V and 0 bases at J, with 9 bases in the middle. Germline CDR1 is SGHRS and CDR2 is YFSETQ. The CDR3 DNA reads TGCGCCAGCAGCTCCCAGACTGCAACTAATGAAAAACTGTTTTTT. Translated: CASSSQTATNEKLFF.

The chain links TRBV2 to TRBJ2-1; the D gene is possibly TRBD2 (7 bases). The CDR3 is 15 amino acids. The V end lost 1 base, the J end lost 3 bases, and 10 bases lay between the germline ends. CDR1 SNHLY and CDR2 FYNNEI come from the germline V gene. The CDR3 nucleotides are TGTGCCAGCAGTGAAGAGGGGGGGGTCTACAATGAGCAGTTCTTC. Protein product: CASSEEGGVYNEQFF.

The DNA for the CDR3 is TGTGCCACTAGATATGGGGGGGGATTCTACAATGAGCAGTTCTTC. It translates to CATRYGGGFYNEQFF. The V call is TRBV28, the J call TRBJ2-1; 7 positions agree with TRBD2. J lost 3 bases, V lost 10 bases, and 12 bases had no gene match. This CDR3 is 15 amino acids long. Germline V gene sequence: CDR1 MDHEN, CDR2 SYDVKM.

This clone appeared many times. V is TRBV28 and J is TRBJ2-1; TRBD2 matches 7 bases. V lost 7 bases and J lost 7; bases outside the gene matches: 13. The CDR3 length is 15 residues. Germline assignment: CDR1 MDHEN and CDR2 SYDVKM. CDR3 amino acids: CASTPGLPAGNEQFF. The CDR3 nucleotides are TGTGCCAGCACCCCAGGACTCCCAGCGGGGAATGAGCAGTTCTTC.

The gene calls are TRBV5-1 and TRBJ2-2; D remains ambiguous. Germline CDR1 is SGHRS and CDR2 is YFSETQ. V shed 3 bases and J shed 6 bases, with 12 bases lying between them. This CDR3 has 14 residues. This CDR3 reads CASSSPSASGELFF. DNA for the CDR3: TGCGCCAGCAGCTCGCCGTCGGCGTCCGGGGAGCTGTTTTTT.

Remarks on this clone: This sample also contains other DNA sequences that code for the same CDR3. CDR3 nucleotide sequence: TGTGCCAGCAGTTTGGGCGGCCAAGAGACCCAGTACTTC. Translation gives CASSLGGQETQYF. The chain employs TRBV28 and TRBJ2-5; no clear D gene. With 3 bases removed from V and 1 base from J, the gap between germline ends came to 6 bases. Germline CDR1 MDHEN, CDR2 SYDVKM. The CDR3 sequence is 13 residues long.

This rearrangement joins TRBV7-4 to TRBJ2-5; tentative D call: TRBD1 (6 bases). The CDR3 totals 13 residues. With 5 bases removed from V and 4 bases from J, the gap between germline ends came to 11 bases. Germline-derived CDR1 and CDR2 are SGHVT and SQSDAQ. In DNA, the CDR3 is TGTGCCAGCAGCCCACAGGGTGGAGAGACCCAGTACTTC. Amino acids: CASSPQGGETQYF.

The gene calls are TRBV27 and TRBJ2-2; TRBD2 agrees at 7 bases. With 5 bases clipped from V and 8 bases from J, the junction kept 8 bases outside the gene matches. This CDR3 contains 14 residues. In germline, CDR1 is MNHEY, CDR2 SMNVEV (reference sequence). The CDR3 DNA reads as TGTGCCAGCAGTCAAGCGGGAATGGGGGGGGAGCTGTTTTTT. This translates into CASSQAGMGGELFF.

As DNA, the CDR3 is TGTGCCAGCAGTTATAGGCGACAGACCTACGAGCAGTACTTC. Translating it yields CASSYRRQTYEQYF. This chain uses TRBV27 with TRBJ2-7; weak D call: TRBD1 (5 bases). This CDR3 is 14 amino acids long. Trimming removed 4 bases at V and 2 bases at J, with 12 bases between. Germline CDR1 and CDR2: MNHEY and SMNVEV (reference sequence).

The rearrangement uses TRBV4-1 and TRBJ2-3, with D unresolved. Germline V gives CDR1 MGHRA, CDR2 YSYEKL. The ends were cut back, 4 bases at V and 1 base at J, with 9 bases in the middle. This CDR3 is 14 amino acids long. CDR3 in DNA: TGCGCCAGCAGCCGGGCGGAACGCACAGATACGCAGTATTTT. Residues: CASSRAERTDTQYF.

This chain connects TRBV30 to TRBJ2-5, with a possible D match to TRBD2 (5 bases). Trimming pared 0 bases from V and 5 bases from J, leaving 16 bases between. The CDR3 totals 15 residues. Germline V gives CDR1 GTSNPN, CDR2 SVGIG (reference sequence). In DNA, the CDR3 is TGTGCCTGGAGTGTACCCGGGAAGGGCGTGGAGACCCAGTACTTC. It yields the protein CAWSVPGKGVETQYF. Based on the CDR3 plus reference TRBV30 and TRBJ2-5, the full variable domain is SQTIHQWPATLVQPVGSPLSLECTVEGTSNPNLYWYRQAAGRGLQLLFYSVGIGQISSEVPQNLSASRPQDRQFILSSKKLLLSDSGFYLCAWSVPGKGVETQYFGPGTRLLVL.

The J gene is TRBJ1-1, the V gene TRBV11-2; D is unclear. The germline V gene encodes CDR1 SGHAT and CDR2 FQNNGV. The CDR3 has 13 residues. With 1 base removed from V and 5 bases from J, the gap between germline ends came to 8 bases. CDR3 residues: CASSLVTSTEAFF. The CDR3 DNA reads as TGTGCCAGCAGCTTAGTAACGTCTACTGAAGCTTTCTTT.

The chain recombines TRBV19 with TRBJ1-5, with a possible D match to TRBD1 (5 bases). The CDR3 consists of 13 residues. V lost 8 bases to trimming and J lost 5 bases, with 13 bases between them. Germline V gives CDR1 LNHDA, CDR2 SQIVND (reference sequence). CDR3 coding DNA: TGTGCCAGTGGAGGGCGAGGGGATCAGCCCCAGCATTTT. This encodes CASGGRGDQPQHF.

The chain combines TRBV30 with TRBJ2-7, with D maybe TRBD1 (5 bases). The CDR3 contains 16 residues. CDR1 is GTSNPN, CDR2 SVGIG, per germline (reference sequence). V was cut by 3 bases and J by 4 bases, with 22 bases left in between. The CDR3 bases are TGTGCCTGGAGGCCCCTAAGGGGAACCCACATTTACGAGCAGTACTTC. It translates to CAWRPLRGTHIYEQYF.

The CDR3 reads CAATGRQETQYF. DNA for the CDR3: TGTGCCGCAACGGGGCGCCAAGAGACCCAGTACTTC. The rearrangement joins TRBV25-1 to TRBJ2-5; perhaps D is TRBD1 or TRBD2 (5 bases each). This CDR3 region has 12 residues. Germline CDR1 and CDR2: MGHDK and SYGVNS. The V gene lost 11 bases and the J gene lost 1 base, with 11 bases spanning the gap.

Note on this clone: In the same sample, other DNA sequences code for this CDR3. V gene TRBV5-1 combines with J gene TRBJ2-7; the match to TRBD2 covers 11 bases. This CDR3 has 14 amino acids. V lost 5 bases to trimming and J lost 5 bases; unmatched junction nucleotides: 6. CDR1 and CDR2 from the germline V gene are SGHRS and YFSETQ. CDR3 in DNA: TGCGCCAGCAGTTTCGGGACTAGCGGAAACGAGCAGTACTTC. This translates into CASSFGTSGNEQYF.

The V and J genes are TRBV11-3 and TRBJ2-2, with 8 nucleotides matching TRBD1. In germline, CDR1 is SGHNT, CDR2 YENEEA. V lost 5 bases, J lost 7 bases, and 9 bases stayed unmatched. The CDR3 length is 15 residues. The DNA of the CDR3 is TGTGCCAGCAGCCCCGGACAGGGATCCAGCGGGGAGCTGTTTTTT. Amino acids: CASSPGQGSSGELFF.

The CDR3 spells CASSEATGPNYGYTF. The DNA for the CDR3 is TGTGCCAGCAGTGAAGCTACAGGACCTAACTATGGCTACACCTTC. The chain employs TRBV6-1 and TRBJ1-2; weak D call: TRBD1 (5 bases). The CDR3 covers 15 residues. Germline V CDR1 and CDR2: MNHNS, SASEGT. Trimming removed 0 bases from V and 0 bases from J, with 8 bases in between.